These 9 T cell receptor beta chains were all obtained from the same sample, sequenced in a study of cytomegalovirus exposure and HLA in healthy donors. Libraries were prepared by immunoSEQ multiplex PCR; TCRdb keeps only in-frame clonotypes and omits some of them. In the table there are a few hundred thousand clones, 70% to 90% of which are singletons. Sequencing input: PBMCs. These receptors all stem from a woman younger than 30 in good health and CMV-seronegative.

The chain joins TRBV12-5 to TRBJ2-3; the match to TRBD2 covers 11 bases. CDR1 and CDR2 (germline): LGHNT, FRNRAP. The CDR3 is 16 amino acids. Trimming removed 7 bases from V and 0 bases from J; junction bases left unmatched: 6. This CDR3 reads CASAVRLAGSTDTQYF. CDR3 nucleotides: TGTGCTAGTGCCGTCAGACTAGCGGGGAGCACAGATACGCAGTATTTT. Using reference TRBV12-5 and TRBJ2-3 for the parts outside the CDR3, the full variable domain is DARVTQTPRHKVTEMGQEVTMRCQPILGHNTVFWYRQTMMQGLELLAYFRNRAPLDDSGMPKDRFSAEMPDATLATLKIQPSEPRDSAVYFCASAVRLAGSTDTQYFGPGTRLTVL.

The CDR3 loop is CASKAGPGMNTEAFF. CDR3 sequence (DNA): TGTGCCAGCAAAGCGGGCCCCGGGATGAACACTGAAGCTTTCTTT. J is TRBJ1-1 and V is TRBV2; D uncertain. Germline loops: CDR1 SNHLY, CDR2 FYNNEI. V was pared by 7 bases and J by 0 bases, with 15 bases between. The CDR3 runs 15 residues.

The CDR3 DNA reads as TGTGCCAGCAGTTTAGTCCCGCTGGGGCGCGATCAGCCCCAGCATTTT. Its protein product is CASSLVPLGRDQPQHF. The chain carries TRBV28 and TRBJ1-5; D is perhaps TRBD1 (5 bases). Germline V gene lookup returns CDR1 MDHEN and CDR2 SYDVKM. V lost 2 bases, J lost 5 bases, and 16 bases lay in between. This CDR3 spans 16 amino acids.

The rearrangement uses TRBV28 and TRBJ2-2; 10 bases fit TRBD1. Germline trimming cut 6 bases from V and 4 bases from J; bases unmatched to any gene: 5. The CDR3 contains 15 residues. The V gene's germline CDR1 is MDHEN and CDR2 SYDVKM. The DNA of the CDR3 is TGTGCCAGCAGCGAGACAGGGGGCTTCACCGGGGAGCTGTTTTTT. Residues: CASSETGGFTGELFF.

The chain carries TRBV19 and TRBJ1-2; D remains ambiguous. Germline CDR1 and CDR2: LNHDA and SQIVND (reference sequence). V was pared by 6 bases and J by 5 bases, with 22 bases between. CDR3 length: 16 amino acids. In DNA form, the CDR3 reads TGTGCCAGTAGGGGAGCAGGTGTGGGAGAGGCATATGGCTACACCTTC. It specifies CASRGAGVGEAYGYTF.

The chain is built from TRBV5-4 and TRBJ2-7; the match to TRBD1 covers 10 bases. Germline CDR1 SGHNT, CDR2 YYREEE (reference sequence). V lost 4 bases, J lost 3 bases, and 10 bases stayed unmatched. The CDR3 length is 16 residues. DNA of the CDR3: TGTGCCAGCAGCATCAAGAGGACAGGGGGACACTACGAGCAGTACTTC. Amino acids: CASSIKRTGGHYEQYF.

V is TRBV7-2 and J is TRBJ2-3; no clear D. The CDR3 is 13 amino acids. V lost 5 bases to trimming and J lost 5 bases, with 11 bases between them. Germline V lookup: CDR1 SGHTA, CDR2 FQGNSA. The CDR3 DNA reads as TGTGCCAGCAGCCCTTCTCCGGGAGATACGCAGTATTTT. Translation gives CASSPSPGDTQYF. The complete variable domain, with remaining parts taken from reference TRBV7-2 and TRBJ2-3, reads GAGVSQSPSNKVTEKGKDVELRCDPISGHTALYWYRQSLGQGLEFLIYFQGNSAPDKSGLPSDRFSAERTGGSVSTLTIQRTQQEDSAVYLCASSPSPGDTQYFGPGTRLTVL.

This clone was seen once. The chain carries TRBV6-1 and TRBJ2-1, with 8 nucleotides matching TRBD2. Germline CDR1 MNHNS, CDR2 SASEGT. The CDR3 spans 10 residues. Trimming removed 7 bases from V and 12 bases from J; junction bases left unmatched: 2. CDR3 sequence (DNA): TGTGCCAGCATTGGACTAGCGCAGTTCTTC. It translates to CASIGLAQFF.

The chain links TRBV5-1 to TRBJ1-1, with 8 bases identical to TRBD1. With 0 bases clipped from V and 3 bases from J, the junction kept 4 bases outside the gene matches. The CDR3 length is 15 residues. CDR1 is SGHRS, CDR2 YFSETQ, per germline. The CDR3, as DNA: TGCGCCAGCAGCTTGGGGACAGGGCGGCACACTGAAGCTTTCTTT. It translates to CASSLGTGRHTEAFF.